This T cell receptor beta chain was documented in a study of blood T cell repertoires in COVID-19. Per the germline V gene, CDR1 is SGHTA and CDR2 is FQGNSA. The CDR3 has 14 residues. The V and J ends lost 7 bases and 4 bases respectively, with 16 bases between them. As handled by the study authors: Quantification of nucleated cells was approximated via reference gene primer amplification. Produced via immunoSEQ multiplex PCR; TCRdb's table is partial and in-frame only. That table gives V, J and clone size, and the DNA gave D and trimming. Of 250,000 to 350,000 clones listed, around 90% were seen once; the top ten hold approximately 6.8%.

This TCR was recovered from a woman in her 30s with COVID-19, enrolled during active disease. The chain recombines TRBV7-2 with TRBJ1-2, with D possibly being TRBD1 (5 bases). Specimen: peripheral blood. CDR3 nucleotides: TGTGCCAGCACCCTGGGGGAGGTTTTCTATGGCTACACCTTC. This translates into CASTLGEVFYGYTF.